This T cell receptor beta chain was found in a study of a mutant IDH1 vaccine in newly diagnosed glioma. Study details: Vaccine administration was initiated 4-6 weeks following radiotherapy alone, or with temozolomide cycles. Every participant had undergone radiotherapy, temozolomide, or both before, and most underwent both.

This CDR3 is 13 amino acids long. Germline values: CDR1 MNHEY, CDR2 SVGAGI. Trimming at V came to 10 bases and at J to 1 base, leaving 6 bases not matched to a gene. Sequencing used immunoSEQ multiplex PCR; TCRdb keeps in-frame clones, though not all of them. The sample holds roughly 52,000 clones, 70% to 80% seen once. As concerns this clone: Its antigen is undetermined.

Whole-study findings and limits: Changes in the top peripheral T cell clonotypes seemingly had no bearing on pseudoprogression.

Described time point: week 35, safety follow-up. Vaccination comprised doses that each held 300 ug of mutant IDH1 20-mer peptide, plus topical imiquimod. Sequenced here: PBMCs, sampled from a glioma patient whose treatment included an IDH1 peptide vaccine. The clonotype originates from a man aged 40-50 years with glioma. The chain uses TRBV6-5 and TRBJ2-7; 8 bases agree with TRBD1. The DNA of the CDR3 is TGTGCCACCGGCAGGGGGCCTTCCTACGAGCAGTACGTC. Translated, it gives CATGRGPSYEQYV.